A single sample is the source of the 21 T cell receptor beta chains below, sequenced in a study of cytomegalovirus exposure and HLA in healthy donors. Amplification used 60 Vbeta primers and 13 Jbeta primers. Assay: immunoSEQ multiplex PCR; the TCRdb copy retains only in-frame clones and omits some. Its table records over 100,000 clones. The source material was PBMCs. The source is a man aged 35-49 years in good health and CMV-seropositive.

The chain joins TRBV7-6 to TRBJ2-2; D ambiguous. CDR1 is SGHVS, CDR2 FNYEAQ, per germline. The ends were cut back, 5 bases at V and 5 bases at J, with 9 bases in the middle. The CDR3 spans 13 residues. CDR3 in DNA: TGTGCCAGCAGCCCCAGACAAACCGGGGAGCTGTTTTTT. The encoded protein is CASSPRQTGELFF.

This CDR3 reads CASSSPGLAGGPATGELFF. In nucleotides, the CDR3 is TGTGCCAGTAGTTCCCCGGGACTAGCGGGAGGGCCCGCGACCGGGGAGCTGTTTTTT. This chain links TRBV19 with TRBJ2-2, with TRBD2 matching 16 bases. The CDR3 consists of 19 residues. Unmatched junction bases numbered 11, after V lost 5 bases and J lost 5 bases. The germline gives CDR1 LNHDA, CDR2 SQIVND (reference sequence).

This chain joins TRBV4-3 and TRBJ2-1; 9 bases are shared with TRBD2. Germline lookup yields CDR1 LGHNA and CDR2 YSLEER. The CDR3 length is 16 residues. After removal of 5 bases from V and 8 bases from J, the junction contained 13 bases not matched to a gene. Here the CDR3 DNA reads TGCGCCAGCAGCAAGGGACTAGCTGGTGTAGACGATGAGCAGTTCTTC. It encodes CASSKGLAGVDDEQFF.

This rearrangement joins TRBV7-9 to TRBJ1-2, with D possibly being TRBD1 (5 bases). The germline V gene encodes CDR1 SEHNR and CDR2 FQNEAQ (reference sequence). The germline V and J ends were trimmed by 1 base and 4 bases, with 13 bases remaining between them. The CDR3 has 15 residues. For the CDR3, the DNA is TGTGCCAGCAGCTTAGGTCTGGCAGGGCGCTATGGCTACACCTTC. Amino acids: CASSLGLAGRYGYTF.

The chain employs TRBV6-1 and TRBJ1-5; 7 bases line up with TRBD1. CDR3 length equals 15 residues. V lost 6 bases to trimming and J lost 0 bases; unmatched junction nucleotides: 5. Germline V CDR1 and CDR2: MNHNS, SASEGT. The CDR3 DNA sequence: TGTGCCAGCAGCTTGGGACAGTATAGCAATCAGCCCCAGCATTTT. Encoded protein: CASSLGQYSNQPQHF.

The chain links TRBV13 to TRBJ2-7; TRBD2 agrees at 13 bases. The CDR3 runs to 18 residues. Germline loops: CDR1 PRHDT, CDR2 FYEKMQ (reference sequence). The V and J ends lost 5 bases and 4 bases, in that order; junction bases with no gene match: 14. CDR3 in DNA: TGTGCCAGCAGCGACTTACGGACTAGCGGGAGTAGTGATTACGAGCAGTACTTC. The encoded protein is CASSDLRTSGSSDYEQYF.

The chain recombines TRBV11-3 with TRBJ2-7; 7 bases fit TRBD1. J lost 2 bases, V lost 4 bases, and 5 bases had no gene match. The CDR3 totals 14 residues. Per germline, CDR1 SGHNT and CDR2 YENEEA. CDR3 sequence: CASSSQGSTYEQYF. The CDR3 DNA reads TGTGCCAGCAGCTCACAGGGGTCGACCTACGAGCAGTACTTC.

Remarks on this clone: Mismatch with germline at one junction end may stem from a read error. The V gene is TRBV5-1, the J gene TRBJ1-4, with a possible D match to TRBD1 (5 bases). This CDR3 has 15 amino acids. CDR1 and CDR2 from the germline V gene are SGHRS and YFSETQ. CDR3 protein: CASSLEAGRGEKLLF. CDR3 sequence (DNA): TGCGCCAGCAGCTTGGAGGCAGGGCGGGGGGAAAAACTGCTTTTT.

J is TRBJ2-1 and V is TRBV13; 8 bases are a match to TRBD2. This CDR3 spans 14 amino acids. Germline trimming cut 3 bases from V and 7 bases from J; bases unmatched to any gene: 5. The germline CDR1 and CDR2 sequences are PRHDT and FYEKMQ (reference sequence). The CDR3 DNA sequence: TGTGCCAGCAGCTTCCGGACTAGCTGGAATGAGCAGTTCTTC. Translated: CASSFRTSWNEQFF. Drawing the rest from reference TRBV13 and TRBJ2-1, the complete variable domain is AAGVIQSPRHLIKEKRETATLKCYPIPRHDTVYWYQQGPGQDPQFLISFYEKMQSDKGSIPDRFSAQQFSDYHSELNMSSLELGDSALYFCASSFRTSWNEQFFGPGTRLTVL.

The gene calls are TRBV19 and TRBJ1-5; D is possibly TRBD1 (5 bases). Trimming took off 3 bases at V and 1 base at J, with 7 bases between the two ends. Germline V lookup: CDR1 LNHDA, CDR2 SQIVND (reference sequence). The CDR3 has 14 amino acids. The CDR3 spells CASSIDSSNQPQHF. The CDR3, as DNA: TGTGCCAGTAGTATCGACAGCAGCAATCAGCCCCAGCATTTT.

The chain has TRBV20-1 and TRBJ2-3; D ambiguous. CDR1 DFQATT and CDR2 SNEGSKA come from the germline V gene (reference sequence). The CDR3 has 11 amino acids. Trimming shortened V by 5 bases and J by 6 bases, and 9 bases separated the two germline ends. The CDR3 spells CSASVLDTQYF. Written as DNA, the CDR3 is TGCAGTGCTTCTGTGTTGGATACGCAGTATTTT.

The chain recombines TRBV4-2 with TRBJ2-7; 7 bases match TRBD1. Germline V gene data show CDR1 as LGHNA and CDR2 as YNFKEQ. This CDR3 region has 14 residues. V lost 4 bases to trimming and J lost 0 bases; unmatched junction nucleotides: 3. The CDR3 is CASSLGQSSYEQYF. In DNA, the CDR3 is TGTGCCAGCAGCCTGGGACAGAGCTCCTACGAGCAGTACTTC.

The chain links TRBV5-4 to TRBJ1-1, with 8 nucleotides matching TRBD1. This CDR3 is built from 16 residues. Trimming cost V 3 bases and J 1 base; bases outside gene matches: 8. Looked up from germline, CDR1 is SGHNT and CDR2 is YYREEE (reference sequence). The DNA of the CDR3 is TGTGCCAGCAGCTGGGGGAACAGGGGGGCGAACACTGAAGCTTTCTTT. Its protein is CASSWGNRGANTEAFF.

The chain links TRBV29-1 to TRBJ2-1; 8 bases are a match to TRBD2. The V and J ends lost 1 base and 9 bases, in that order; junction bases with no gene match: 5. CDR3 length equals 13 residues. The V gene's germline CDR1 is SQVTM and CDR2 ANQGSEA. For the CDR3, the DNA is TGCAGCGTTGAAGTAGCGGGGTTCGGTGAGCAGTTCTTC. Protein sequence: CSVEVAGFGEQFF.

CDR3 amino acids: CASSLDSGLAGNEQFF. CDR3 bases: TGCGCCAGCAGCCTCGACTCGGGACTAGCAGGCAATGAGCAGTTCTTC. The V and J genes are TRBV5-1 and TRBJ2-1, with 9 bases matching TRBD2. V dropped 4 bases and J dropped 6; count of bases not matched to a gene: 11. In germline, CDR1 is SGHRS, CDR2 YFSETQ. The length of the CDR3 is 16 residues.

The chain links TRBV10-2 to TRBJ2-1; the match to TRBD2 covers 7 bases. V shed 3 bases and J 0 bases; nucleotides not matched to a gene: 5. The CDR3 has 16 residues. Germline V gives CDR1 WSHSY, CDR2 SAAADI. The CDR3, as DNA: TGCGCCAGCAGTGAAACTAGCGCGAGCTCCTACAATGAGCAGTTCTTC. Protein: CASSETSASSYNEQFF.

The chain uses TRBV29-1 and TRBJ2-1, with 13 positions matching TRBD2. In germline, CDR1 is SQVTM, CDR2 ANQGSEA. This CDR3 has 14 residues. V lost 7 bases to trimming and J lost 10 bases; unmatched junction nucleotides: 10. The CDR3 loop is CSAAAGLAGVEQFF. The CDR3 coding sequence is TGCAGCGCCGCCGCCGGACTAGCGGGAGTGGAGCAGTTCTTC.

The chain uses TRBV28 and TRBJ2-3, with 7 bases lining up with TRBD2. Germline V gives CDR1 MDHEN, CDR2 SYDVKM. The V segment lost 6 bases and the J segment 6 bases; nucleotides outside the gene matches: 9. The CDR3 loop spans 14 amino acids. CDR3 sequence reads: CASSGGSLGDTQYF. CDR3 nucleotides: TGTGCCAGCAGCGGGGGGTCCCTCGGGGATACGCAGTATTTT.

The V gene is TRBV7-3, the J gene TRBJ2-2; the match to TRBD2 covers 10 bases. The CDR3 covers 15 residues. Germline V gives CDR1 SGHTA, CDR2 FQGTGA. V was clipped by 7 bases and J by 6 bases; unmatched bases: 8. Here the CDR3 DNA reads TGTGCCAGCAAAGTGGGGCTAGCGGGAGCCGGGGAGCTGTTTTTT. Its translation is CASKVGLAGAGELFF.

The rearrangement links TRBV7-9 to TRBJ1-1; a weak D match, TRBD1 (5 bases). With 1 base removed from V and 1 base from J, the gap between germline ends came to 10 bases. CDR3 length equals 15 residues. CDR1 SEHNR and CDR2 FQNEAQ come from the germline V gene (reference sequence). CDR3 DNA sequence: TGTGCCAGCAGCTTAGTGGAGGGGTGGAACACTGAAGCTTTCTTT. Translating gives CASSLVEGWNTEAFF. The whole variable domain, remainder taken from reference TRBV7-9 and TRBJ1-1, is DTGVSQNPRHKITKRGQNVTFRCDPISEHNRLYWYRQTLGQGPEFLTYFQNEAQLEKSRLLSDRFSAERPKGSFSTLEIQRTEQGDSAMYLCASSLVEGWNTEAFFGQGTRLTVV.

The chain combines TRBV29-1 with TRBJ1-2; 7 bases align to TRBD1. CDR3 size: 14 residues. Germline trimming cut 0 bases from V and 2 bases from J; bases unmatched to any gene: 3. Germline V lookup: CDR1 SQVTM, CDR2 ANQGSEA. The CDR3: CSVEETGHNYGYTF. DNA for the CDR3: TGCAGCGTTGAAGAGACAGGGCACAACTATGGCTACACCTTC.